The 5 T cell receptor beta chains listed next were all sequenced from one sample in a study of cytotoxic CD8 clonotypes in ibrutinib-treated CLL. The assay was immunoSEQ multiplex PCR, and TCRdb's table has in-frame clones only and misses some. Of around 40,000 clones detected, roughly 72% appear once; the ten largest clones hold over 9.5%. Sequenced here: PBMCs, sampled at disease progression, from a patient treated with ibrutinib. These receptors originate from a human donor with chronic lymphocytic leukemia.

The chain uses TRBV28 and TRBJ2-7; TRBD2 matches at 9 bases. Germline lookup yields CDR1 MDHEN and CDR2 SYDVKM. The ends lost 6 bases at V and 6 bases at J; junction bases unmatched: 9. The CDR3 has 14 amino acids. The CDR3 protein is CASSRGAGGIEQYF. The CDR3 bases are TGTGCCAGCAGCCGCGGAGCGGGAGGCATCGAGCAGTACTTC.

The chain has TRBV18 and TRBJ2-2; D perhaps matches TRBD2 (5 bases). Germline CDR1 and CDR2: KGHSH and LQKENI. Trimming shortened V by 4 bases and J by 4 bases, and 10 bases separated the two germline ends. This CDR3 spans 14 amino acids. The CDR3 DNA reads TGTGCCAGCTCACTCGACTATCCCACCGGGGAGCTGTTTTTT. This translates into CASSLDYPTGELFF.

V is TRBV2 and J is TRBJ2-5; D is unclear. From germline, CDR1 is SNHLY and CDR2 FYNNEI. The CDR3 spans 13 residues. V was pared by 4 bases and J by 2 bases, with 8 bases between. CDR3 bases: TGTGCCAGCAGTGTACAAGGTCAAGAGACCCAGTACTTC. Translated: CASSVQGQETQYF.

The rearrangement joins TRBV6-5 to TRBJ1-1; D might be TRBD1 (6 bases). The CDR3 is 13 residues long. Looked up from germline, CDR1 is MNHEY and CDR2 is SVGAGI. The V end lost 2 bases, the J end lost 8 bases, and 12 bases lay between the germline ends. CDR3 nucleotides: TGTGCCAGCAGTTACCCGGACAGCAGGGAAGCTTTCTTT. It codes for CASSYPDSREAFF.

This chain connects TRBV11-1 to TRBJ2-3; 7 nucleotides agree with TRBD2. The CDR3 sequence is 13 residues long. V dropped 5 bases and J dropped 12; count of bases not matched to a gene: 11. CDR1 and CDR2 from the germline V gene are SGHAT and FQDESV (reference sequence). The CDR3 protein is CASSPRTAGDQYF. Here the CDR3 DNA reads TGTGCCAGCAGCCCCCGGACGGCGGGGGATCAGTATTTT.